This T cell receptor (beta chain) was sequenced for a study of T cells in Graves' hyperthyroidism and ophthalmopathy. General study findings and limits: Most expanded thyroid clonotypes above 0.001 also appeared in blood.

Uncontrolled infections, other autoimmune diseases, pregnancy or lactation led to exclusion of patients. Amplified TCR beta CDR3 regions derived from RNA transcripts. The TCR CDR3 was amplified in a first-round RT-PCR using the HTBI primer set. A single record per CDR3 protein comes from TCRdb applying MiXCR to the multiplex PCR reads. The table shows hundreds of thousands of distinct CDR3 sequences, with about 38% occurring only once. This clonotype was seen repeatedly, ten times or more. The antigen is not known. An end of the junction differs from the germline gene, which may be a read error. The CDR3 consists of 13 residues. Per the germline V gene, CDR1 is SSHAT and CDR2 is FNYEAQ (reference sequence).

The chain is built from TRBV7-7 and TRBJ2-5; 8 bases are a match to TRBD2. The specimen was blood. This receptor was identified in a man younger than 35 with Graves' hyperthyroidism. DNA of the CDR3: TGTGCTAGCAGCCCGACTAGCGCTGAGACCCAGTACTTC. Protein: CASSPTSAETQYF.